Following are 20 T cell receptor beta chains from one sample sequenced in a study of cytomegalovirus exposure and HLA in healthy donors. Data came from immunoSEQ multiplex PCR; TCRdb stores just in-frame clones and leaves some out. The sample has more than 95,000 clones; about 89% are singletons. Specimen: PBMCs. The receptors were gathered from a woman between 18 and 30 years old in good health and CMV-seronegative.

The chain links TRBV30 to TRBJ2-1; weak D call: TRBD2 (6 bases). CDR3 length: 16 amino acids. Looked up from germline, CDR1 is GTSNPN and CDR2 is SVGIG (reference sequence). As DNA, the CDR3 is TGTGGCTCGAGGAGGGATTTGGCGGGGTCCTACAATGAGCAGTTCTTC. It codes for CGSRRDLAGSYNEQFF.

The chain employs TRBV28 and TRBJ2-7; D uncertain. The CDR3 runs to 12 residues. Germline V gene data show CDR1 as MDHEN and CDR2 as SYDVKM. The V end lost 6 bases, the J end lost 5 bases, and 11 bases lay between the germline ends. The DNA of the CDR3 is TGTGCCAGCAGCTTAATGGGCGACGAGCAGTACTTC. The encoded protein is CASSLMGDEQYF.

V and J are TRBV10-3 and TRBJ1-1; D is possibly TRBD1 (6 bases). This CDR3 has 13 amino acids. Germline V gene data show CDR1 as ENHRY and CDR2 as SYGVKD. Between the trimmed V and J ends, which lost 7 bases and 3 bases, there was a span of 12 bases. CDR3 coding DNA: TGTGCCATCACGTTCAACAGGGACACTGAAGCTTTCTTT. This sequence encodes CAITFNRDTEAFF.

The rearrangement joins TRBV7-2 to TRBJ2-7, with TRBD1 as a possible D gene (6 bases). V lost 4 bases and J lost 3, with 16 bases in between. CDR1 is SGHTA and CDR2 is FQGNSA in the germline V gene. The CDR3 runs to 15 residues. DNA of the CDR3: TGTGCCAGCAGCTCCGATATTACAGGGTTCTACGAGCAGTACTTC. Translation gives CASSSDITGFYEQYF.

J is TRBJ2-7 and V is TRBV7-9; TRBD1 matches 7 bases. Looked up from germline, CDR1 is SEHNR and CDR2 is FQNEAQ (reference sequence). With 0 bases clipped from V and 6 bases from J, the junction kept 11 bases outside the gene matches. CDR3 length equals 16 residues. DNA for the CDR3: TGTGCCAGCAGCTTAGCTCTACACAGGGGATGGCTCGAGCAGTACTTC. This sequence encodes CASSLALHRGWLEQYF.

V and J are TRBV6-5 and TRBJ1-3; D ambiguous. CDR1 MNHEY and CDR2 SVGAGI come from the germline V gene. The CDR3 extends over 15 amino acids. V was cut by 6 bases and J by 0 bases, with 12 bases left in between. CDR3 coding DNA: TGTGCCAGCAGGTTAGACTCCGACTCTGGAAACACCATATATTTT. This encodes CASRLDSDSGNTIYF.

This rearrangement joins TRBV4-1 to TRBJ2-7; TRBD2 aligns across 16 bases. This CDR3 is 19 amino acids long. With V trimmed by 4 bases and J by 4 bases, 13 bases remained unmatched. Germline assignment: CDR1 MGHRA and CDR2 YSYEKL. CDR3 DNA: TGCGCCAGCAGCCGCCTGGGACTAGCGGGAGGGCCCGATCGTTACGAGCAGTACTTC. It translates to CASSRLGLAGGPDRYEQYF.

V and J are TRBV28 and TRBJ1-2; tentative D call: TRBD1 (6 bases). The germline V gene encodes CDR1 MDHEN and CDR2 SYDVKM. The CDR3 contains 13 residues. Between the trimmed V and J ends, which lost 2 bases and 5 bases, there was a span of 9 bases. Here the CDR3 DNA reads TGTGCCAGCAGTTTACTACAGGGATATGGCTACACCTTC. Translation gives CASSLLQGYGYTF.

V is TRBV6-5 and J is TRBJ1-4; no reliable D call. This CDR3 region has 14 residues. V was pared by 7 bases and J by 7 bases, with 16 bases between. Germline V lookup: CDR1 MNHEY, CDR2 SVGAGI. CDR3: CASTSYRRGEKLFF. CDR3 nucleotide sequence: TGTGCCAGCACCTCCTACCGGCGGGGTGAAAAACTGTTTTTT.

This chain joins TRBV9 and TRBJ2-7; D may be TRBD2 (7 bases). Germline-derived CDR1 and CDR2 are SGDLS and YYNGEE. This CDR3 spans 14 amino acids. V lost 3 bases and J lost 4, with 14 bases in between. The DNA of the CDR3 is TGTGCCAGCAGCGCCCTACAGGGAGGGTACGAGCAGTACTTC. This translates into CASSALQGGYEQYF.

This rearrangement joins TRBV4-1 to TRBJ2-7; D possibly corresponds to TRBD1 (6 bases). Trimming removed 1 base from V and 0 bases from J, with 10 bases in between. This CDR3 has 15 residues. Germline lookup yields CDR1 MGHRA and CDR2 YSYEKL. The CDR3 sequence is CASSQGTGNSYEQYF. CDR3 DNA: TGCGCCAGCAGCCAAGGAACAGGGAACTCCTACGAGCAGTACTTC.

V usage is TRBV5-4 and J usage is TRBJ2-7; D uncertain. The V and J ends lost 1 base and 5 bases respectively, with 13 bases between them. Germline lookup yields CDR1 SGHNT and CDR2 YYREEE (reference sequence). The CDR3 sequence is 14 residues long. CDR3 protein: CASSLRQVRHEQYF. The CDR3 DNA follows: TGTGCCAGCAGCTTGCGTCAGGTTCGACACGAGCAGTACTTC.

This clone has only one observation. V is TRBV5-1 and J is TRBJ2-5; 9 bases agree with TRBD2. There are 15 residues in the CDR3. Unmatched junction bases numbered 7, after V lost 2 bases and J lost 5 bases. The germline CDR1 and CDR2 sequences are SGHRS and YFSETQ. The CDR3 DNA sequence: TGCGCCAGCAGCTTTGTGAGCGGGAGGTCGGAGACCCAGTACTTC. Translated: CASSFVSGRSETQYF.

A single count supports this clone. J is TRBJ1-2 and V is TRBV7-9; 9 bases are a match to TRBD1. Unmatched junction bases numbered 9, after V lost 3 bases and J lost 7 bases. CDR1 and CDR2 (germline): SEHNR, FQNEAQ (reference sequence). The CDR3 is 15 amino acids. CDR3 nucleotides: TGTGCCAGCAGCTTTACAGGGGGCCGTTCCTCTGGCTACACCTTC. It yields the protein CASSFTGGRSSGYTF.

This clone is a singleton in its sample. This chain connects TRBV4-1 to TRBJ2-2, with D possibly TRBD2 on 5 matching bases. Germline lookup yields CDR1 MGHRA and CDR2 YSYEKL. The CDR3 spans 18 residues. The ends were cut back, 3 bases at V and 1 base at J, with 18 bases in the middle. The CDR3 region is CASSHPSLPAVNTGELFF. The CDR3 nucleotides read TGCGCCAGCAGCCACCCTTCCCTGCCAGCGGTGAACACCGGGGAGCTGTTTTTT.

In this sample, this clone turned up once. The V call is TRBV14, the J call TRBJ1-2, with D hard to call. The CDR3 loop spans 13 amino acids. CDR1 and CDR2 (germline): SGHDN, FVKESK. The germline V and J ends were trimmed by 0 bases and 4 bases, with 6 bases remaining between them. CDR3 sequence reads: CASSQDKIYGYTF. CDR3 sequence (DNA): TGTGCCAGCAGCCAAGATAAAATCTATGGCTACACCTTC.

The rearrangement links TRBV2 to TRBJ2-1; the match to TRBD2 covers 9 bases. V shed 4 bases, J shed 7 bases, and the junction held 11 bases outside the gene matches. CDR1 is SNHLY and CDR2 is FYNNEI in the germline V gene. The CDR3 length is 16 residues. Here the CDR3 DNA reads TGTGCCAGCAGTGTCCTCGCGGGAGGGCCGGAGAATGAGCAGTTCTTC. Its protein product is CASSVLAGGPENEQFF.

CDR3 amino acids: CASSFSRTGDYGYTF. DNA of the CDR3: TGTGCCAGCAGCTTCAGTAGGACAGGTGATTATGGCTACACCTTC. The rearrangement uses TRBV5-4 and TRBJ1-2; 7 bases map to TRBD1. The V segment lost 2 bases and the J segment 5 bases; nucleotides outside the gene matches: 9. This CDR3 is 15 amino acids long. In germline, CDR1 is SGHNT, CDR2 YYREEE (reference sequence).

This sequence joins TRBV7-8 and TRBJ1-5; 10 nucleotides match TRBD1. The CDR3 length is 16 residues. The V and J ends lost 5 bases and 6 bases, in that order; junction bases with no gene match: 10. Germline CDR1 reads SGHVS; CDR2 reads FQNEAQ. CDR3 residues: CASSPGTGTGAQPQHF. CDR3 nucleotide sequence: TGTGCCAGCAGCCCTGGCACCGGGACAGGGGCTCAGCCCCAGCATTTT. Full variable domain (outside the CDR3, taken from reference TRBV7-8 and TRBJ1-5): GAGVSQSPRYKVAKRGQDVALRCDPISGHVSLFWYQQALGQGPEFLTYFQNEAQLDKSGLPSDRFFAERPEGSVSTLKIQRTQQEDSAVYLCASSPGTGTGAQPQHFGDGTRLSIL.

J is TRBJ1-1 and V is TRBV27; no definite D call. CDR1 MNHEY and CDR2 SMNVEV come from the germline V gene (reference sequence). This CDR3 is built from 14 residues. V was shortened by 3 bases and J by 3 bases, with 11 bases between the two germline ends. The CDR3 region has the DNA TGTGCCAGCAGTTTCGGTAGTAGTGACACTGAAGCTTTCTTT. Translation gives CASSFGSSDTEAFF.